This record concerns one T cell receptor beta chain sequence. Its matching antigen is unknown. The data stem from a study of Graves' ophthalmopathy and Graves' hyperthyroidism. Study-wide results and limits: Sensitivity reached 85% to 90% and specificity 75% to 82% for a 13-signature model separating ophthalmopathy from stable hyperthyroidism. Sensitivity reached about 70% and specificity approximately 72% when the model predicted ophthalmopathy progression.

New diagnoses, under 2 months' duration, and ages 18 to 65 characterized the hyperthyroidism patients. The diagnosis was founded upon clinical symptoms, serum thyroxine, TRAb, thyroid ultrasound and orbital computed tomography. The TCR beta CDR3 regions underwent amplification from RNA transcripts. After a first-round RT-PCR with HTBI primers, a second-round multiplex PCR was run. Each CDR3 protein is one row after TCRdb ran MiXCR on the multiplex PCR reads. Here the sample spans a few hundred thousand distinct CDR3 sequences, approximately 21% being singletons. This CDR3 spans 15 amino acids. Germline CDR1 MNHEY, CDR2 SVGAGI. Unmatched junction bases numbered 0, after V lost 2 bases and J lost 0 bases.

This chain connects TRBV6-5 to TRBJ1-2; the match to TRBD1 covers 10 bases. The clonotype originates from a young woman with stable Graves' hyperthyroidism. Sequencing was performed on peripheral blood. The CDR3 sequence: CASSYGTGANYGYTF. The CDR3 DNA reads as TGTGCCAGCAGTTACGGGACAGGGGCTAACTATGGCTACACCTTC.